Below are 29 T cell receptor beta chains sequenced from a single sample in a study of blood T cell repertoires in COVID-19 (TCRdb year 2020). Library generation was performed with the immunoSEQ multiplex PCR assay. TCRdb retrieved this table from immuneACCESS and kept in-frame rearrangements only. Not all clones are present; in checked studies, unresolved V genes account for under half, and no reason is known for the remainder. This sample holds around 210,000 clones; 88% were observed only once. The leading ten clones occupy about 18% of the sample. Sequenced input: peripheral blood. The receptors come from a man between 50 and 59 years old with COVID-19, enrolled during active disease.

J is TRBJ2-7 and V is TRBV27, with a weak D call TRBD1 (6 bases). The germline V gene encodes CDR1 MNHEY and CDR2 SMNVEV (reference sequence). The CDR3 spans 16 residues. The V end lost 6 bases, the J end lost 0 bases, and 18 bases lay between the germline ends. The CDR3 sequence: CASSYLPQGNSYEQYF. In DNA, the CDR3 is TGTGCCAGCAGCTACCTACCACAGGGAAACTCCTACGAGCAGTACTTC.

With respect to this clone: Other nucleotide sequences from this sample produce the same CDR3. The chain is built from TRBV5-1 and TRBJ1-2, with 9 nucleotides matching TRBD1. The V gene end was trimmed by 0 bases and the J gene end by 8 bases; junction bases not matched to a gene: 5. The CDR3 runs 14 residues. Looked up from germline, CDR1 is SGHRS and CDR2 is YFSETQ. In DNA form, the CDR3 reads TGCGCCAGCAGCTTGGAGGGACAGGGATGGGGCTACACCTTC. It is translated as CASSLEGQGWGYTF. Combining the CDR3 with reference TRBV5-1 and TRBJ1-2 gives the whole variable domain KAGVTQTPRYLIKTRGQQVTLSCSPISGHRSVSWYQQTPGQGLQFLFEYFSETQRNKGNFPGRFSGRQFSNSRSEMNVSTLELGDSALYLCASSLEGQGWGYTFGSGTRLTVV.

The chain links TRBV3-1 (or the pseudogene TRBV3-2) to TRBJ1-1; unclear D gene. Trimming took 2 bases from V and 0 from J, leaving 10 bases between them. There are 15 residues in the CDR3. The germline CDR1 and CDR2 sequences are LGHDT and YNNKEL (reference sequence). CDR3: CASSQHGGMNTEAFF. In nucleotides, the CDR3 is TGTGCCAGCAGCCAACACGGAGGTATGAACACTGAAGCTTTCTTT.

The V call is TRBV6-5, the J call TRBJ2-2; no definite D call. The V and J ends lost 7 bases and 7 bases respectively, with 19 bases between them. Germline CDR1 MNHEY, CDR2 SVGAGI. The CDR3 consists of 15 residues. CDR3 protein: CASILSSGFGGELFF. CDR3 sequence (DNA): TGTGCCAGCATTCTAAGTTCGGGTTTCGGCGGGGAGCTGTTTTTT.

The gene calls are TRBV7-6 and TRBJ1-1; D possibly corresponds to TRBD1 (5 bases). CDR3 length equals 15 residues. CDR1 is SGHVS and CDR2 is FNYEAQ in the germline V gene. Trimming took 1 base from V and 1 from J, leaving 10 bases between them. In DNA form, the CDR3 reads TGTGCCAGCAGCTTAGGCTTGGGGGGGAACACTGAAGCTTTCTTT. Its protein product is CASSLGLGGNTEAFF.

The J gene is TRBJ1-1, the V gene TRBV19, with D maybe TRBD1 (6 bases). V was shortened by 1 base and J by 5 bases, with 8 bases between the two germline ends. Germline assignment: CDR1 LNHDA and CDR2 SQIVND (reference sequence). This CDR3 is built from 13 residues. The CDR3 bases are TGTGCCAGTAGTATAGCAGGGGTGACTGAAGCTTTCTTT. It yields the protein CASSIAGVTEAFF.

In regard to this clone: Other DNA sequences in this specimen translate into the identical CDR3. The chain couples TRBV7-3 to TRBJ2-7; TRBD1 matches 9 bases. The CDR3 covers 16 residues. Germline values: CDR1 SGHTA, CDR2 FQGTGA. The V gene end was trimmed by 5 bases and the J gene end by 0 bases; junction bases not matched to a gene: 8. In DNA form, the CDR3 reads TGTGCCAGCAGCCCAGGACAGGGGAGGGGCTCCTACGAGCAGTACTTC. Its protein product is CASSPGQGRGSYEQYF. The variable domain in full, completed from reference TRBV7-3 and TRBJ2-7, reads GAGVSQTPSNKVTEKGKYVELRCDPISGHTALYWYRQSLGQGPEFLIYFQGTGAADDSGLPNDRFFAVRPEGSVSTLKIQRTERGDSAVYLCASSPGQGRGSYEQYFGPGTRLTVT.

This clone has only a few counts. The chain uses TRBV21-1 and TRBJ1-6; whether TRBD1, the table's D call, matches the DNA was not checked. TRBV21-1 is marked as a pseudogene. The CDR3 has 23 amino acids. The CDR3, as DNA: TGTGCCAGCAGCAAGCCTCCGGGACAGGGGGCGAAAAGGCCCGTCCAAATGAATTCACCCCTCCACTTT. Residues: CASSKPPGQGAKRPVQMNSPLHF.

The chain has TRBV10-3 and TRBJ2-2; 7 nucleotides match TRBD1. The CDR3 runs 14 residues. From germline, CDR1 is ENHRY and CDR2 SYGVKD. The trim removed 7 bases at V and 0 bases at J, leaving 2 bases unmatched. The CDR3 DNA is TGTGCCATCATGGGGACAGCGAACACCGGGGAGCTGTTTTTT. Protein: CAIMGTANTGELFF.

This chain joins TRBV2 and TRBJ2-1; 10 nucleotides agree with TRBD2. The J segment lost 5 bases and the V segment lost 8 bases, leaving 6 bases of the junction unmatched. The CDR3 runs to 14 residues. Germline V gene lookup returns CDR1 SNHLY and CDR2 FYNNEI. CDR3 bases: TGTGCCAGCTCGAAGCGGGGGGGCAACAATGAGCAGTTCTTC. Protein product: CASSKRGGNNEQFF. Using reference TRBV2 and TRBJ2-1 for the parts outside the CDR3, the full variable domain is EPEVTQTPSHQVTQMGQEVILRCVPISNHLYFYWYRQILGQKVEFLVSFYNNEISEKSEIFDDQFSVERPDGSNFTLKIRSTKLEDSAMYFCASSKRGGNNEQFFGPGTRLTVL.

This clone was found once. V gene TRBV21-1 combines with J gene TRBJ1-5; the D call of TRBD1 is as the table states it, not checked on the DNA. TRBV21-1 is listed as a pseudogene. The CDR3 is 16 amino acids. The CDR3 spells CASSIPRDRGDQPQHF. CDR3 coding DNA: TGTGCCAGCAGCATCCCCCGGGACAGGGGCGATCAGCCCCAGCATTTT.

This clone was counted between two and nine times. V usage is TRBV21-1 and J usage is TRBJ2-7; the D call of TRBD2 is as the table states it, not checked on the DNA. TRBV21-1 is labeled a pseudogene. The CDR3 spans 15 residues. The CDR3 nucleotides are TGTGCCAGCAGCAAAGCCAGCGGGAGTTCCTACGAGCAGTACTTC. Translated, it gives CASSKASGSSYEQYF.

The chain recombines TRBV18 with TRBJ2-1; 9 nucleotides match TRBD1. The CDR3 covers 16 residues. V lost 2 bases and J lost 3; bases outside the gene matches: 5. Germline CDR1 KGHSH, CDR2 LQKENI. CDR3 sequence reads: CASSPFGTGIYNEQFF. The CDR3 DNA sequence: TGTGCCAGCTCACCATTTGGGACAGGGATCTACAATGAGCAGTTCTTC.

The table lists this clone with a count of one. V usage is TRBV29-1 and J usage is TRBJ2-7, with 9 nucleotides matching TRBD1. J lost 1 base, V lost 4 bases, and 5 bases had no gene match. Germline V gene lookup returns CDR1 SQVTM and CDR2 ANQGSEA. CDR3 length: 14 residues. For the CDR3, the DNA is TGCAGCGTTGGGGCCGGGACAGGGTCCTACGAGCAGTACTTC. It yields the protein CSVGAGTGSYEQYF.

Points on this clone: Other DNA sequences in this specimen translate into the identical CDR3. The CDR3 reads CASSESLGYTF. CDR3 in DNA: TGTGCCAGCAGTGAGAGCTTGGGCTACACCTTC. The chain combines TRBV6-1 with TRBJ1-2; no reliable D call. CDR3 length: 11 residues. CDR1 is MNHNS, CDR2 SASEGT, per germline. V was trimmed by 3 bases and J by 8 bases, leaving 7 bases between them.

The CDR3 DNA reads TGCGCCAGCAGCTTGGCCTTAGTTAGCGGGACTACCTACGAGCAGTACTTC. Residues: CASSLALVSGTTYEQYF. The genes are TRBV5-1 and TRBJ2-7, with 8 positions matching TRBD2. V lost 0 bases to trimming and J lost 2 bases; unmatched junction nucleotides: 10. The CDR3 loop spans 17 amino acids. Per germline, CDR1 SGHRS and CDR2 YFSETQ.

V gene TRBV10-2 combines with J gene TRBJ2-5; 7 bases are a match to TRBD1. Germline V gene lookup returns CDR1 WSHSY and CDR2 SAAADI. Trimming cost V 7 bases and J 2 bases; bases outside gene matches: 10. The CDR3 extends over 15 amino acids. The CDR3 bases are TGCGCCAGCACTACCGGACAGGTATCACAAGAGACCCAGTACTTC. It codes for CASTTGQVSQETQYF.

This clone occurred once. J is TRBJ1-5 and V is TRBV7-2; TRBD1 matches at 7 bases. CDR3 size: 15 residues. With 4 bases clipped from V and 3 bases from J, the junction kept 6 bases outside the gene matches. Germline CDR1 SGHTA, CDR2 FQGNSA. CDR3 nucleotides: TGTGCCAGCAGCTCCGGGACAGCTTTCAATCAGCCCCAGCATTTT. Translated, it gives CASSSGTAFNQPQHF.

The chain's CDR3 is CAWSPGGTSHYEQYF. The DNA for the CDR3 is TGTGCCTGGAGTCCCGGTGGGACTAGCCACTACGAGCAGTACTTC. This chain uses TRBV30 with TRBJ2-7; 9 bases align to TRBD2. The CDR3 runs to 15 residues. Germline V gives CDR1 GTSNPN, CDR2 SVGIG (reference sequence). The J segment lost 3 bases and the V segment lost 2 bases, leaving 8 bases of the junction unmatched.

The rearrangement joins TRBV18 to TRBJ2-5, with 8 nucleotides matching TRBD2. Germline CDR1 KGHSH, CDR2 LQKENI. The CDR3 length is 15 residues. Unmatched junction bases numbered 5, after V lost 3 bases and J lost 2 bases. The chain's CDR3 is CASSPQRGRQETQYF. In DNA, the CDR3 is TGTGCCAGCTCACCTCAGCGGGGGAGGCAAGAGACCCAGTACTTC.

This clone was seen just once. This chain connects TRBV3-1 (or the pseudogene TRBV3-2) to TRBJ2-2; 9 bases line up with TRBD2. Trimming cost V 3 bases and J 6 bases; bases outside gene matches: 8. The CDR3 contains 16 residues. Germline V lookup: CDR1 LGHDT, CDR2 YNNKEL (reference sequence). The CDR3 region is CASSQDLAGVSGELFF. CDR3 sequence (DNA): TGTGCCAGCAGCCAGGACTTAGCGGGAGTTTCCGGGGAGCTGTTTTTT.

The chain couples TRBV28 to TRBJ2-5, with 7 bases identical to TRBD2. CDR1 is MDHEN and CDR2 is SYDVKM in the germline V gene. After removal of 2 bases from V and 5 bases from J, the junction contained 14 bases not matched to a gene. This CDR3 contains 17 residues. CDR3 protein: CASSLGPGRVAQETQYF. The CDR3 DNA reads TGTGCCAGCAGTTTAGGTCCAGGGAGGGTAGCGCAGGAGACCCAGTACTTC.

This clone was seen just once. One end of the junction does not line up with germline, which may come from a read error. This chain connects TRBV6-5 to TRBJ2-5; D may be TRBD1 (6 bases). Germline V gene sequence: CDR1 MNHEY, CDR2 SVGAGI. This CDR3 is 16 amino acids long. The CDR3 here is CASSHSGQGNRETQYF. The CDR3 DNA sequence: TGTGCCAGCAGTCACTCGGGACAAGGGAACAGGGAGACCCAGTACTTC.

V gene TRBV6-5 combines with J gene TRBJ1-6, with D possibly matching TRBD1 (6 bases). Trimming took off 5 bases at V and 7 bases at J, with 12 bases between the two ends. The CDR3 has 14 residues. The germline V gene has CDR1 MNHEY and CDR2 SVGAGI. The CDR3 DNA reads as TGTGCCAGCAGTCAACAGGGTCGAAATTCACCCCTCCACTTT. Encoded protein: CASSQQGRNSPLHF.

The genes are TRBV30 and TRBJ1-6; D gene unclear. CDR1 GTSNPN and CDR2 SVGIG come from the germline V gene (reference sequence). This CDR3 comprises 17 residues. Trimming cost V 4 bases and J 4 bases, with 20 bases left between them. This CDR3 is CAWNTEGVRGYNSPLHF. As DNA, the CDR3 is TGTGCCTGGAACACCGAGGGAGTACGGGGTTATAATTCACCCCTCCACTTT.

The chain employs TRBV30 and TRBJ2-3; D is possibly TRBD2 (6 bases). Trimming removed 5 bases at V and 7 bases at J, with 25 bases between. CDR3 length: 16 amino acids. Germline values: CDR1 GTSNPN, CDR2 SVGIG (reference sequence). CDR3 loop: CAWAGFGTFTHYTQYF. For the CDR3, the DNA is TGTGCCTGGGCAGGGTTCGGGACTTTTACGCACTATACGCAGTATTTT.

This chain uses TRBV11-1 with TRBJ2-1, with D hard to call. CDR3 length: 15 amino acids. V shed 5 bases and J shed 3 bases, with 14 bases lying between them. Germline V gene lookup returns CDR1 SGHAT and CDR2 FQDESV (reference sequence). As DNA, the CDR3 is TGTGCCAGCAGCCGAGTTAGTAACTTCTACAATGAGCAGTTCTTC. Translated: CASSRVSNFYNEQFF. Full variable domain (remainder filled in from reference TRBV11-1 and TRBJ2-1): EAEVAQSPRYKITEKSQAVAFWCDPISGHATLYWYRQILGQGPELLVQFQDESVVDDSQLPKDRFSAERLKGVDSTLKIQPAELGDSAMYLCASSRVSNFYNEQFFGPGTRLTVL.

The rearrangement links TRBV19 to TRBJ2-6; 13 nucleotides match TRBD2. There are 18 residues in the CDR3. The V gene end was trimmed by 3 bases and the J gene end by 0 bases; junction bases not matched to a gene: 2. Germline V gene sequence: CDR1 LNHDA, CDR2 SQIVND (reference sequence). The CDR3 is CASSIRTSGSSGANVLTF. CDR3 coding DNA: TGTGCCAGTAGTATCCGGACTAGCGGGAGCTCTGGGGCCAACGTCCTGACTTTC.

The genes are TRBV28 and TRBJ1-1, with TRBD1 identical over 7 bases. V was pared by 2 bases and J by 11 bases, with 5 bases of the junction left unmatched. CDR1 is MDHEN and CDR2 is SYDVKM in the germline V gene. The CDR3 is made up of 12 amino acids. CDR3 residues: CASSLPDRDAFF. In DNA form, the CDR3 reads TGTGCCAGCAGTTTACCCGACAGGGACGCTTTCTTT.